Following are 12 T cell receptor beta chains from one sample sequenced in a study of T cells in Graves' hyperthyroidism and ophthalmopathy. Amplified TCR beta CDR3 regions came from RNA transcripts. The HTBI primer set served for first-round RT-PCR of the TCR CDR3. A single record per CDR3 protein comes from TCRdb applying MiXCR to the multiplex PCR reads. The sample shows a few hundred thousand distinct CDR3 sequences, 15% to 19% of them seen only once. The sample was blood. The receptors were sampled from a woman younger than 30 with Graves' hyperthyroidism.

This clonotype has ten or more counts. The J gene is TRBJ2-1, the V gene TRBV12-3 or TRBV12-4; tentative D call: TRBD2 (7 bases). The CDR3 covers 14 residues. V lost 6 bases, J lost 6 bases, and 15 bases lay in between. CDR3 loop: CASSQRGGSNEQFF. The CDR3 DNA reads as TGTGCCAGCAGCCAGAGGGGGGGGAGCAATGAGCAGTTCTTC.

Only a few counts were recorded for this clonotype. This chain links TRBV10-3 with TRBJ2-3; 13 positions agree with TRBD2. Germline trimming cut 8 bases from V and 3 bases from J; bases unmatched to any gene: 2. The germline V gene has CDR1 ENHRY and CDR2 SYGVKD. CDR3 length: 14 residues. The CDR3 spells CAIGGLAGTDTQYF. The DNA for the CDR3 is TGTGCCATCGGGGGACTAGCGGGGACAGATACGCAGTATTTT.

This clonotype was detected many times. The gene calls are TRBV12-3 or TRBV12-4 and TRBJ2-5, with a possible D match to TRBD2 (5 bases). The CDR3 is 15 amino acids. V was shortened by 4 bases and J by 7 bases, with 19 bases between the two germline ends. The CDR3 nucleotides read TGTGCCAGCAGTTCCCGGATAGCGCTCGAGGGGACCCAGTACTTC. Translation: CASSSRIALEGTQYF.

There are many counts of this clonotype. At one boundary the junction diverges from the germline segment, which might be a read error. The gene calls are TRBV10-1 and TRBJ2-7; D possibly corresponds to TRBD1 (5 bases). Germline V gives CDR1 WNHNN, CDR2 SYGVQD (reference sequence). The CDR3 length is 13 residues. This CDR3 is CASSLDSPYGQYF. The CDR3 region has the DNA TGCGCCAGCAGTTTAGACAGCCCCTACGGGCAGTACTTC.

This clonotype was found once. J is TRBJ2-7 and V is TRBV20-1; D is unresolved. CDR3 length equals 12 residues. From germline, CDR1 is DFQATT and CDR2 SNEGSKA (reference sequence). The V and J ends lost 6 bases and 6 bases respectively, with 15 bases between them. This CDR3 is CSAKTGLGEQYF. The CDR3 DNA follows: TGCAGTGCGAAGACCGGCCTTGGCGAGCAGTACTTC.

The rearrangement joins TRBV15 to TRBJ2-5, with a tentative D call TRBD2 (7 bases). This CDR3 has 14 amino acids. Deletions cut 8 bases from V and 5 bases from J, with 18 bases between. CDR1 is LNHNV and CDR2 is YYDKDF in the germline V gene (reference sequence). CDR3 protein: CATGGGGVGETQYF. Here the CDR3 DNA reads TGTGCCACCGGCGGAGGGGGGGTGGGGGAGACCCAGTACTTC. The full variable domain, rest sourced from reference TRBV15 and TRBJ2-5, is DAMVIQNPRYQVTQFGKPVTLSCSQTLNHNVMYWYQQKSSQAPKLLFHYYDKDFNNEADTPDNFQSRRPNTSFCFLDIRSPGLGDTAMYLCATGGGGVGETQYFGPGTRLLVL.

In its sample, this clonotype was seen many times. The chain combines TRBV20-1 with TRBJ2-7, with 11 bases matching TRBD1. V was clipped by 0 bases and J by 6 bases; unmatched bases: 4. CDR3 length equals 14 residues. Germline-derived CDR1 and CDR2 are DFQATT and SNEGSKA (reference sequence). As DNA, the CDR3 is TGCAGTGCTAGAGATGGACAGGGGGCCAGCGAGCAGTACTTC. Its translation: CSARDGQGASEQYF.

The table lists this clonotype with a few counts. The chain couples TRBV20-1 to TRBJ1-1; TRBD1 is a possible D gene (5 bases). The germline gives CDR1 DFQATT, CDR2 SNEGSKA (reference sequence). The CDR3 covers 11 residues. V was clipped by 6 bases and J by 7 bases, with 12 bases between them. Here the CDR3 reads CSAGVFGEAFF. CDR3 DNA sequence: TGCAGTGCGGGGGTTTTCGGTGAAGCTTTCTTT.

In its sample, this clonotype was seen many times. The chain uses TRBV12-3 or TRBV12-4 and TRBJ2-7, with 7 bases matching TRBD1. The CDR3 has 13 residues. The V segment lost 6 bases and the J segment 4 bases; nucleotides outside the gene matches: 6. For the CDR3, the DNA is TGTGCCAGCAGCCTCCTCAGGGGGTACGAGCAGTACTTC. Its translation: CASSLLRGYEQYF.

This clonotype has only a few counts. The chain carries TRBV18 and TRBJ2-5; 7 bases line up with TRBD2. J lost 5 bases, V lost 2 bases, and 5 bases had no gene match. CDR3 length: 14 residues. Per the germline V gene, CDR1 is KGHSH and CDR2 is LQKENI. In DNA form, the CDR3 reads TGTGCCAGCTCACCAAGGACTAGTAGGGAGACCCAGTACTTC. Translation: CASSPRTSRETQYF.

This clonotype was recorded many times. An end of the junction differs from the germline gene, which may be a read error. The CDR3 bases are TGTGCCAGCGGTGAAAGGCTAGCGGGAGCCAATGAGCAGTTCTTC. Amino acids: CASGERLAGANEQFF. The chain uses TRBV2 and TRBJ2-1, with 10 bases matching TRBD2. Germline V gene data show CDR1 as SNHLY and CDR2 as FYNNEI. The length of the CDR3 is 15 residues.

V gene TRBV4-1 combines with J gene TRBJ2-7; D is possibly TRBD1 (5 bases). The CDR3 length is 14 residues. Trimming removed 3 bases at V and 2 bases at J, with 11 bases between. Looked up from germline, CDR1 is MGHRA and CDR2 is YSYEKL. CDR3 in amino acids: CASSHPTGPYEQYF. CDR3 coding DNA: TGCGCCAGCAGCCATCCTACAGGTCCCTACGAGCAGTACTTC.